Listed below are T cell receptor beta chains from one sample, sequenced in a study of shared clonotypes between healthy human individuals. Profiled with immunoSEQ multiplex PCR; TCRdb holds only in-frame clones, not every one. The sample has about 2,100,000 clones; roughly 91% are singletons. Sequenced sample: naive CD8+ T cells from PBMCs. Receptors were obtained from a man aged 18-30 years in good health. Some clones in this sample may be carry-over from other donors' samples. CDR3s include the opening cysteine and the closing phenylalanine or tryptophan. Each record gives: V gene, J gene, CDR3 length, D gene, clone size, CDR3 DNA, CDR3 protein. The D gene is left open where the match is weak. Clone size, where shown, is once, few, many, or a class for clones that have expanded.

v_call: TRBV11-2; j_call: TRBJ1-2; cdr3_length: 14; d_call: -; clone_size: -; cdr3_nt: TGTGCCAGCAGCTTCGGGGGACCGAGCTATGGCTACACCTTC; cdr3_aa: CASSFGGPSYGYTF
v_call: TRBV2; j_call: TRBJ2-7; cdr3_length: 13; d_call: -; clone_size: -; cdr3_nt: TGTGCCAGCAGCGATGACAGGTCCTACGAGCAGTACTTC; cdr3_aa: CASSDDRSYEQYF
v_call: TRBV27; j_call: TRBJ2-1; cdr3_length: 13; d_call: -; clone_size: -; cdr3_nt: TGTGCCAGCAGTGGCGATTTCTACAATGAGCAGTTCTTC; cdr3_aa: CASSGDFYNEQFF
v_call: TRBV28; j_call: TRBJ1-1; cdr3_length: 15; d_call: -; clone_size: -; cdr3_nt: TGTGCCAGCAGTTTGGCCATCTCCTTGAACACTGAAGCTTTCTTT; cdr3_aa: CASSLAISLNTEAFF
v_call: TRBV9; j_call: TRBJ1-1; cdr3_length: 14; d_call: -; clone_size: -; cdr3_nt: TGTGCCAGCAGCCCCCGGGGAATTCAGGGTGAAGCTTTCTTT; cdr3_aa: CASSPRGIQGEAFF
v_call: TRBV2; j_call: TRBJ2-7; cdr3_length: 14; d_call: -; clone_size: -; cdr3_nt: TGTGCCAGCAGTACGTCCAGAAACGACTACGAGCAGTACTTC; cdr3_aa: CASSTSRNDYEQYF
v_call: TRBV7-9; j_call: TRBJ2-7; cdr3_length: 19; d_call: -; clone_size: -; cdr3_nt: TGTGCCAGCAGCTCCACGAGCGGACAGACTCCCCGGGCTACCTACGAGCAGTACTTC; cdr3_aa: CASSSTSGQTPRATYEQYF
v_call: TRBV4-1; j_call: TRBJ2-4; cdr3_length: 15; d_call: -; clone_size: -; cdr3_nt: TGCGCCAGCAGCCACAACTATCTAGCCAAAAACATTCAGTACTTC; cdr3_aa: CASSHNYLAKNIQYF
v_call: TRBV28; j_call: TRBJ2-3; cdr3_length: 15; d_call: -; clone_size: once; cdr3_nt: TGTGCCAGCAGCCCACGAGGGATACGCACAGATACGCAGTATTTT; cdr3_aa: CASSPRGIRTDTQYF
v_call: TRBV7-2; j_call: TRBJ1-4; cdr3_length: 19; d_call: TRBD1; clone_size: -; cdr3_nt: TGTGCCAGCAGCCCTTTCCGGGACAGGGTAATAGGGGCTAATGAAAAACTGTTTTTT; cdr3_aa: CASSPFRDRVIGANEKLFF
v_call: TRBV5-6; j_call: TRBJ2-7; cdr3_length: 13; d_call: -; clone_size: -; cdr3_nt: TGTGCCAGCAGCTTGGCTCTCCTCGGGGAGCAGTACTTC; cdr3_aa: CASSLALLGEQYF
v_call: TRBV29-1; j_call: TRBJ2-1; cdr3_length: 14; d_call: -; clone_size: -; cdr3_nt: TGCAGCGTTGTTCCAGCGGAGGGCTACAATGAGCAGTTCTTC; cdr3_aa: CSVVPAEGYNEQFF
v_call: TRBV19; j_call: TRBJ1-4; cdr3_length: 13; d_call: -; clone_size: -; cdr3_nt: TGTGCCAGTAGCAACAGTTGGGGTGAAAAACTGTTTTTT; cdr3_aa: CASSNSWGEKLFF
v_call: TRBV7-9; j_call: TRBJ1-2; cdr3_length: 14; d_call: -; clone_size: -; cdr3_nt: -; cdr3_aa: CASSFGSGMRGYTF
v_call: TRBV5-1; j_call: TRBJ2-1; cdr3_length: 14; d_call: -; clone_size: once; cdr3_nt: TGCGCCAGCAGCTACGGGAGAGGGTCCAATGAGCAGTTCTTC; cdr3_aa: CASSYGRGSNEQFF
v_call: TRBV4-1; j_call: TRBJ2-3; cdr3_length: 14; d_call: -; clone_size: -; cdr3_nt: TGCGCCAGCAGCCAAGAGCCAGGGTCGAATACGCAGTATTTT; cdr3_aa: CASSQEPGSNTQYF
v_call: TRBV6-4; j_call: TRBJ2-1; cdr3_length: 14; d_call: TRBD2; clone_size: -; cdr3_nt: TGTGCCAGCAGCCTACGCGGGAGGGATAGTGAGCAGTTCTTC; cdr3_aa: CASSLRGRDSEQFF
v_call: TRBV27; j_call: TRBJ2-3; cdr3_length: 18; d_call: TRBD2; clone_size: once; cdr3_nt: TGTGCCAGCAGTTTATCGACTAGCGCCTTGACTAGCACAGATACGCAGTATTTT; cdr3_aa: CASSLSTSALTSTDTQYF
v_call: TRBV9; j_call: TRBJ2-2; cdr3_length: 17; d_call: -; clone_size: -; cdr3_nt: TGTGCCAGCAGCGTCTCTTGGGTGGGAGTAGACACCGGGGAGCTGTTTTTT; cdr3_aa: CASSVSWVGVDTGELFF
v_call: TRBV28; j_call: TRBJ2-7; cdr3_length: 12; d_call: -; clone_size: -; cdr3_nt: TGTGCCAGCAGTTTAAAATTAGGACACCAGTACTTC; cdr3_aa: CASSLKLGHQYF
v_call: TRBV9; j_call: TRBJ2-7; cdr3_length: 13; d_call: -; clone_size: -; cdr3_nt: TGTGCCAGCAGCGTGGATGGGGAACTCGAGCAGTACTTC; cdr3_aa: CASSVDGELEQYF
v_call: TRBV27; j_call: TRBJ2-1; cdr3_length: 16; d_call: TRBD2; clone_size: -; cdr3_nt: TGTGCCAGCAGTACCGGGACTAGCGGGCTTTACAATGAGCAGTTCTTC; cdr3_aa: CASSTGTSGLYNEQFF
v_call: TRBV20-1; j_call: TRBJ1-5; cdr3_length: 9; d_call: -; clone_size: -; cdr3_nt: TGCAGTGAGGATCAGCCCCAGCATTTT; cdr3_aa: CSEDQPQHF
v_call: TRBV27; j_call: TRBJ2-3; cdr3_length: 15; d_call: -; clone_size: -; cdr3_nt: TGTGCCAGCAGTTTCTCCGGAGAAGGCACAGATACGCAGTATTTT; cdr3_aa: CASSFSGEGTDTQYF
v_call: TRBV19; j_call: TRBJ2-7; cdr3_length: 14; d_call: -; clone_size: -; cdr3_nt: TGTGCCAGTAGTCCCCTCCGGGACTCCGGCGAGCAGTACTTC; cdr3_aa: CASSPLRDSGEQYF
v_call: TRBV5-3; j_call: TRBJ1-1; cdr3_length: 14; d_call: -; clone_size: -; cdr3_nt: TGTGCCAGAAGCTTAGCGGGAGAGGACACTGAAGCTTTCTTT; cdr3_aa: CARSLAGEDTEAFF
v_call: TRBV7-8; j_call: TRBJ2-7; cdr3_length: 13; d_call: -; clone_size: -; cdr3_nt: TGTGCCAGCAGCGCCACTCCTCGCCCCGAGCAGTACTTC; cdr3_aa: CASSATPRPEQYF
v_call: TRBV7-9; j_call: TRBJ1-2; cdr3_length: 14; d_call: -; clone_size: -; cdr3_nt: TGTGCCAGCAGCTTAGAGGAAAACAGGGCCCATAACACCTTC; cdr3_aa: CASSLEENRAHNTF
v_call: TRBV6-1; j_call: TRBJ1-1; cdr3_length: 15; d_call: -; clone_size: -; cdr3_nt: TGTGCCAGCAGAGTGAGGGGGAGAGGGAACACTGAAGCTTTCTTT; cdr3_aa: CASRVRGRGNTEAFF
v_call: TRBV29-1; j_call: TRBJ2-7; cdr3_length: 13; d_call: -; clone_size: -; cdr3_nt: TGCAGCGTTGTTTCCCCAGTAACCTACGAGCAGTACTTC; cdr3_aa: CSVVSPVTYEQYF
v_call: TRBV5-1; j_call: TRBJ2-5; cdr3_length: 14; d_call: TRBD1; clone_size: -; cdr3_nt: TGCGCCAGCAGCCAGACAGGGTCGCAAGAGACCCAGTACTTC; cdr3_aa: CASSQTGSQETQYF
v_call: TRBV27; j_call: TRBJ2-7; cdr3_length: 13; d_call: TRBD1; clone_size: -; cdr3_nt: TGTGCCAGCTGGGGGACAGGGCCCTACGAGCAGTACTTC; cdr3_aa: CASWGTGPYEQYF
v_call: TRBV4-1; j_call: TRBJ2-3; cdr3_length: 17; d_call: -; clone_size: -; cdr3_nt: TGCGCCAGCAGCCAAGAACCCGTGGCCTCCGAGGGTGATACGCAGTATTTT; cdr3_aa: CASSQEPVASEGDTQYF
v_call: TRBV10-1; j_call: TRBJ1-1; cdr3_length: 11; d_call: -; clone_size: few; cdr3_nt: TGCGCCAGCAGTGAGTACACTGAAGCTTTCTTT; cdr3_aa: CASSEYTEAFF
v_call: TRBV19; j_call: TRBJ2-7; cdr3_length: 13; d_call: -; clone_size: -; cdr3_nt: TGTGCCAGTAGTATATGGACCGATACGCAGCAGTACTTC; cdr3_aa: CASSIWTDTQQYF
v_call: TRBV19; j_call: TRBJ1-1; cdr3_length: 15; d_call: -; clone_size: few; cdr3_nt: TGTGCCAGTAGTCCCCGCGGGGGGGAGAGGACTGAAGCTTTCTTT; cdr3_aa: CASSPRGGERTEAFF
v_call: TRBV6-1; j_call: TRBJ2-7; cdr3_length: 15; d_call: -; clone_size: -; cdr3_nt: TGTGCCAGCAGTGAATGGCTGGGCGATACCTACGAGCAGTACTTC; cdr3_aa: CASSEWLGDTYEQYF
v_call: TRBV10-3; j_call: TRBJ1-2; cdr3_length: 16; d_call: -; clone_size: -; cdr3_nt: TGTGCCATCAGTGAGTACGACAGCCGAATCAACTATGGCTACACCTTC; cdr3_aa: CAISEYDSRINYGYTF
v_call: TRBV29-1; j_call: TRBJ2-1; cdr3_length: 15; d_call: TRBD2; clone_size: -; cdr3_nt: TGCAGCGCCAGAATAGCGGGAGGGCCGGACAATGAGCAGTTCTTC; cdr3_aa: CSARIAGGPDNEQFF
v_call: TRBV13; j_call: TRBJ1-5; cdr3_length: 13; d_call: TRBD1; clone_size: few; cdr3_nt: TGTGCCAGCAGCCCGACAGGGAATCAGCCCCAGCATTTT; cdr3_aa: CASSPTGNQPQHF
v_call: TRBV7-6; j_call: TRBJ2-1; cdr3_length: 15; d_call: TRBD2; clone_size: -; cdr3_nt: TGTGCCAGCAGCTTGACTAGCTCTTTTGAGGATGAGCAGTTCTTC; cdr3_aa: CASSLTSSFEDEQFF
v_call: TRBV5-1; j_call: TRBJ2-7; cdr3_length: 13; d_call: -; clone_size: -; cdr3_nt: TGCGCCAGCAGCGCAACCAGCCCGGGTGAGCAGTACTTC; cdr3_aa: CASSATSPGEQYF
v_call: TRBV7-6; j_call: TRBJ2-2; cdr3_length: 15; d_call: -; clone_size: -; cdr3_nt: TGTGCCAGCAGCTTTCAACGGACGAACACCGGGGAGCTGTTTTTT; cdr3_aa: CASSFQRTNTGELFF
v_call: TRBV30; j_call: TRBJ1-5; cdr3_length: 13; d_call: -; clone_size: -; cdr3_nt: TGTGCCTGGAGTGATAATAGCAATCAGCCCCAGCATTTT; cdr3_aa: CAWSDNSNQPQHF
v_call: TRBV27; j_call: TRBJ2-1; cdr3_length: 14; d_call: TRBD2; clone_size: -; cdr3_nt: TGTGCCAGCAGCCCGAGGGGCGGGAGTGCTGAGCAGTTCTTC; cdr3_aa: CASSPRGGSAEQFF
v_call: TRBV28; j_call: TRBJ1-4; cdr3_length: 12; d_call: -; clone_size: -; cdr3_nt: TGTGCCAGCAGTCCCTGGTCAGGAAAACTGTTTTTT; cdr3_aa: CASSPWSGKLFF
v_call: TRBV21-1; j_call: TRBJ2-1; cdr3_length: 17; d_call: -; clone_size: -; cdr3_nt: TGTGCCAGCAGCAAAGTAACTCAATTAAGCTCCTACAATGAGCAGTTCTTC; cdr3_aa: CASSKVTQLSSYNEQFF
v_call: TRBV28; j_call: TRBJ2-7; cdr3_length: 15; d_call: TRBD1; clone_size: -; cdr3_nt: TGTGCCAGCAGTTTAAGGCAGGGGGATGCCTACGAGCAGTACTTC; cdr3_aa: CASSLRQGDAYEQYF
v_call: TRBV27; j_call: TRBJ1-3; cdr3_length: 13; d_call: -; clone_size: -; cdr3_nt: TGTGCCAGCAGTGCGGGGGGAGGAAGCACCATATATTTT; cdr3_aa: CASSAGGGSTIYF
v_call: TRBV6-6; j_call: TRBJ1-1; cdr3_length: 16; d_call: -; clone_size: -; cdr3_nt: TGTGCCAGCGCATCCCGGGGGGAAGAGACCCGAGATGAAGCTTTCTTT; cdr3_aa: CASASRGEETRDEAFF
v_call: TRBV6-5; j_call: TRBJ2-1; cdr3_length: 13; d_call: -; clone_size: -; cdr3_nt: TGTGCCAGCAGTCAACGGGCAGGGAACGAGCAGTTCTTC; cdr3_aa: CASSQRAGNEQFF
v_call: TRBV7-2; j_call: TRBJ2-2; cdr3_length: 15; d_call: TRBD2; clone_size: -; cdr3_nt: TGTGCCAGCAGCCTACTAGCGGTTTCCACCGGGGAGCTGTTTTTT; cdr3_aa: CASSLLAVSTGELFF
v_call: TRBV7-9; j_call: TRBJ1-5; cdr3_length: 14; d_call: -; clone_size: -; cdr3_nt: TGTGCCAGCAGCTTAGCCAGTCCGAATCAGCCCCAGCATTTT; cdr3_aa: CASSLASPNQPQHF
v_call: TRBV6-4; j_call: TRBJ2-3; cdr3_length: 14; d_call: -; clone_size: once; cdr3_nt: TGTGCCAGCAGTCCGACGGTACGCACAGATACGCAGTATTTT; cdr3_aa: CASSPTVRTDTQYF
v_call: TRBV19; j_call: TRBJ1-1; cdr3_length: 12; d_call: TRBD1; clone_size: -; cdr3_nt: TGTGCCTCCGGGACAGAGAACACTGAAGCTTTCTTT; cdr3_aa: CASGTENTEAFF